Listed below are T cell receptor beta chains from one sample, sequenced in a study of T cells in localized non-small cell lung cancer. Sequencing was performed with immunoSEQ multiplex PCR; in TCRdb, only in-frame clones are kept and a portion is missing. The sample records around 36,000 clones, around 81% being singletons. Material: peripheral blood mononuclear cells, obtained before any cancer treatment. Receptors originate from a male donor at least 60 years old with stage II lung adenocarcinoma. CDR3s include the opening cysteine and the closing phenylalanine or tryptophan. A D gene is named only where the DNA matches it firmly. Clone size is stated in some rows and not others, as once, few, many or a class when expanded.

abundance	v_gene	d_gene	j_gene	CDR3aa	CDR3nt
once	TRBV4-3	.	TRBJ2-1	CASSQDPRGSYNEQFF	TGCGCCAGCAGCCAAGATCCGCGTGGGTCCTACAATGAGCAGTTCTTC
few	TRBV5-1	.	TRBJ1-2	CASSYDSYGYTF	TGCGCCAGCAGCTACGACAGCTATGGCTACACCTTC
few	TRBV27	.	TRBJ2-7	CASSLRQTYEQYF	TGTGCCAGCAGTTTGCGACAGACCTACGAGCAGTACTTC
once	TRBV7-2	.	TRBJ1-1	CASSFVRETEAFF	TGTGCCAGCAGCTTCGTCAGGGAGACTGAAGCTTTCTTT
few	TRBV5-1	TRBD2	TRBJ2-1	CASSGTGGLHNEQFF	TGCGCCAGCAGCGGAACGGGAGGGCTACACAATGAGCAGTTCTTC
.	TRBV7-2	TRBD2	TRBJ2-2	CASSTTSSGRTGELFF	TGTGCCAGCAGCACGACTTCTAGCGGGAGGACCGGGGAGCTGTTTTTT
.	TRBV10-3	.	TRBJ2-5	CAIRRTDQETQYF	TGTGCCATCAGGCGGACAGATCAAGAGACCCAGTACTTC
once	TRBV9	.	TRBJ2-3	CASSPGPTDTQYF	TGTGCCAGCAGCCCTGGGCCGACAGATACGCAGTATTTT
.	TRBV18	.	TRBJ1-1	CASSPLGAGSPEAFF	TGTGCCAGCTCACCCCTTGGGGCAGGGAGTCCTGAAGCTTTCTTT
.	TRBV10-1	.	TRBJ2-5	CASSEELERQGQETQYF	TGCGCCAGCAGTGAGGAATTAGAGAGGCAGGGTCAAGAGACCCAGTACTTC
.	TRBV30	.	TRBJ1-3	CAWRTGYRGNTIYF	TGTGCCTGGAGAACGGGGTATCGTGGAAACACCATATATTTT
.	TRBV28	.	TRBJ1-3	CASSRTVGGNTIYF	TGTGCCAGCAGCCGGACAGTCGGTGGAAACACCATATATTTT
few	TRBV16	TRBD1	TRBJ2-3	CASSRDRGDTQYF	TGTGCCAGCAGCCGGGACAGGGGAGATACGCAGTATTTT
.	TRBV5-4	TRBD1	TRBJ1-3	CASSLQGATGNTIYF	TGTGCCAGCAGCCTACAGGGGGCGACTGGAAACACCATATATTTT
.	TRBV5-1	.	TRBJ1-3	CASSLETAPFSGNTIYF	TGCGCCAGCAGCTTGGAGACAGCCCCTTTCTCTGGAAACACCATATATTTT
.	TRBV18	.	TRBJ1-2	CASSPNTETYGYTF	TGTGCCAGCTCACCGAATACCGAGACCTATGGCTACACCTTC
.	TRBV29-1	.	TRBJ2-7	CSVRVVDEQYF	TGCAGCGTCCGAGTGGTTGACGAGCAGTACTTC
.	TRBV5-5	.	TRBJ1-5	CASSLVQGNNQPQHF	TGTGCCAGCAGCTTGGTACAGGGAAATAATCAGCCCCAGCATTTT
.	TRBV13	.	TRBJ2-6	CASRWLAGANVLTF	TGTGCCAGCAGGTGGTTGGCCGGGGCCAACGTCCTGACTTTC
.	TRBV19	TRBD2	TRBJ2-3	CASSPGGLGDTQYF	TGTGCCAGTAGCCCGGGGGGACTAGGAGATACGCAGTATTTT
.	TRBV30	.	TRBJ2-2	CAWRGSRRGNTGELFF	TGTGCCTGGAGAGGAAGTCGGCGGGGGAACACCGGGGAGCTGTTTTTT
.	TRBV28	TRBD1	TRBJ1-5	CASSSPGQGNQPQHF	TGTGCCAGCAGTTCTCCGGGACAGGGGAATCAGCCCCAGCATTTT
few	TRBV27	.	TRBJ1-2	CASSYRGGSANYGYTF	TGTGCCAGCAGTTACCGCGGAGGGTCAGCTAACTATGGCTACACCTTC
few	TRBV29-1	TRBD1	TRBJ1-4	CSVVTGGNEKLFF	TGCAGCGTTGTTACAGGGGGGAATGAAAAACTGTTTTTT
.	TRBV11-2	TRBD2	TRBJ2-7	CASSLGVGGLAGGGEQYF	TGTGCCAGCAGCTTAGGAGTAGGCGGACTAGCGGGAGGAGGGGAGCAGTACTTC
.	TRBV27	TRBD1	TRBJ2-7	CASSLSGTVGAYEQYF	TGTGCCAGCAGTTTATCAGGGACAGTCGGTGCCTACGAGCAGTACTTC
.	TRBV18	.	TRBJ2-1	CASSPEDGGRHEQFF	TGTGCCAGCTCACCGGAGGACGGAGGCCGGCATGAGCAGTTCTTC
.	TRBV7-6	.	TRBJ2-7	CASSLGTGNSEQYF	TGTGCCAGCAGCTTAGGAACGGGAAACAGCGAGCAGTACTTC
.	TRBV2	.	TRBJ2-3	CASSEQGSTDTQYF	TGTGCCAGCAGTGAACAAGGCAGTACAGATACGCAGTATTTT
.	TRBV30	.	TRBJ1-2	CAWRTSGNGYTF	TGTGCCTGGAGGACCTCAGGGAATGGCTACACCTTC
.	TRBV27	TRBD1	TRBJ2-2	CASSTRDRENTGELFF	TGTGCCAGCAGTACTCGGGACAGGGAGAACACCGGGGAGCTGTTTTTT
.	TRBV10-3	TRBD1	TRBJ1-1	CAISGRGPGTNTEAFF	TGTGCCATCAGTGGCAGGGGGCCAGGTACGAACACTGAAGCTTTCTTT
few	TRBV30	TRBD1	TRBJ1-1	CAWSGQGGNTEAFF	TGTGCCTGGAGTGGGCAGGGGGGGAACACTGAAGCTTTCTTT
.	TRBV10-3	TRBD1	TRBJ2-7	CAISASYGTGFEQYF	TGTGCCATCAGTGCGTCTTATGGGACAGGGTTCGAGCAGTACTTC
.	TRBV30	.	TRBJ1-5	CAWSGDGVNQPQHF	TGTGCCTGGAGTGGGGACGGAGTCAATCAGCCCCAGCATTTT
.	TRBV5-1	TRBD2	TRBJ2-1	CASSNSGSVDEQFF	TGCGCCAGCAGCAATAGCGGGAGTGTTGATGAGCAGTTCTTC
.	TRBV5-4	.	TRBJ1-1	CASSPRASEAFF	TGTGCCAGCAGCCCTAGAGCCTCTGAAGCTTTCTTT
.	TRBV6-6	.	TRBJ2-7	CASSYSRGFSYEQYF	TGTGCCAGCAGTTACTCACGTGGTTTCTCCTACGAGCAGTACTTC
.	TRBV6-1	.	TRBJ2-2	CASSRVLPNTGELFF	TGTGCCAGCAGTCGGGTCCTTCCTAACACCGGGGAGCTGTTTTTT
.	TRBV12-5	.	TRBJ2-1	CASGLGRDPYNEQFF	TGTGCTAGTGGTTTGGGGCGGGACCCCTACAATGAGCAGTTCTTC
few	TRBV7-3	.	TRBJ1-1	CASSLKGTTEAFF	TGTGCCAGCAGCTTAAAGGGGACCACTGAAGCTTTCTTT
.	TRBV7-8	.	TRBJ2-7	CASSAYFYEQYF	TGTGCCAGCAGCGCTTATTTCTACGAGCAGTACTTC
.	TRBV20-1	.	TRBJ1-2	CSASHNYGYTF	TGCAGTGCTAGTCATAACTATGGCTACACCTTC
.	TRBV28	.	TRBJ1-1	CASSLISETAEFAFF	TGTGCCAGCAGTTTAATTTCCGAGACAGCGGAATTCGCTTTCTTT
few	TRBV7-9	.	TRBJ2-2	CASTSSSGSNTGELFF	TGTGCCAGCACCTCTTCTTCGGGATCGAACACCGGGGAGCTGTTTTTT
.	TRBV10-3	.	TRBJ1-1	CAISDPRAEGFF	TGTGCCATCAGTGATCCTAGGGCCGAGGGTTTCTTT
.	TRBV5-6	.	TRBJ2-7	CASSLLTSHEQYF	TGTGCCAGCAGCTTGTTAACCTCACACGAGCAGTACTTC
.	TRBV28	TRBD1	TRBJ2-5	CASSFGQGGIRETQYF	TGTGCCAGCAGTTTCGGACAGGGGGGTATCCGGGAGACCCAGTACTTC
.	TRBV5-1	.	TRBJ2-3	CASSLRGLFTDTQYF	TGCGCCAGCAGCCTACGGGGGCTTTTCACAGATACGCAGTATTTT
few	TRBV6-5	.	TRBJ2-2	CASSYSAGELFF	TGTGCCAGCAGTTACTCAGCCGGGGAGCTGTTTTTT
.	TRBV7-8	TRBD2	TRBJ2-3	CASSLVTGLATSTDTQYF	TGTGCCAGCAGCTTAGTTACGGGACTAGCGACTAGCACAGATACGCAGTATTTT
.	TRBV27	.	TRBJ2-2	CASSLDPGKLNTGELFF	TGTGCCAGCAGTTTGGACCCAGGGAAACTGAACACCGGGGAGCTGTTTTTT
.	TRBV6-5	.	TRBJ1-3	CASSYSGRSSGNTIYF	TGTGCCAGCAGTTACTCTGGGAGGAGCTCTGGAAACACCATATATTTT
.	TRBV11-2	.	TRBJ2-7	CASSSPTRDLHEQYF	TGTGCCAGCAGCTCGCCCACCCGGGACCTCCACGAGCAGTACTTC
.	TRBV2	.	TRBJ1-2	CASSPGRGYTF	TGTGCCAGCAGCCCGGGTCGGGGCTACACCTTC
.	TRBV7-9	TRBD1	TRBJ2-7	CASSLTGQSYEQYF	TGTGCCAGCAGCTTAACGGGACAGTCCTACGAGCAGTACTTC